A single sample is the source of the 21 T cell receptor beta chains below, sequenced in a study of blood T cell repertoires in COVID-19. This table comes from immunoSEQ multiplex PCR, and its TCRdb copy is limited to in-frame clones, with some not included. The sample carries about 200,000 clones, 80% to 90% recorded once. Material: peripheral blood. The receptors were gathered from a woman at least 80 years old with acute or convalescent COVID-19.

The chain carries TRBV7-2 and TRBJ2-3, with 11 bases lining up with TRBD1. V lost 2 bases to trimming and J lost 3 bases; unmatched junction nucleotides: 4. This CDR3 is 16 amino acids long. Germline CDR1 reads SGHTA; CDR2 reads FQGNSA. The CDR3 bases are TGTGCCAGCAGCTTAACCGGGACAGGGGGTACAGATACGCAGTATTTT. It yields the protein CASSLTGTGGTDTQYF.

The V call is TRBV7-2, the J call TRBJ1-4; 10 nucleotides align to TRBD1. V was pared by 2 bases and J by 3 bases, with 3 bases of the junction left unmatched. The CDR3 runs to 16 residues. Germline CDR1 is SGHTA and CDR2 is FQGNSA. The DNA for the CDR3 is TGTGCCAGCAGCTTAATAGGACAGGGGGCTAATGAAAAACTGTTTTTT. Amino acid sequence: CASSLIGQGANEKLFF.

V is TRBV21-1 and J is TRBJ2-7; TRBD1 is taken as the D call from the table, unchecked against the DNA. TRBV21-1 constitutes a pseudogene. This CDR3 is 15 amino acids long. The CDR3 bases are TGTGCCAGCAGCAAACCAGGTACCCCCACCTACGAGCAGTACTTC. It specifies CASSKPGTPTYEQYF.

This clone was detected only a few times. The chain is built from TRBV4-3 and TRBJ1-3; the D gene is possibly TRBD1 (6 bases). This CDR3 comprises 18 residues. The germline CDR1 and CDR2 sequences are LGHNA and YSLEER. V lost 3 bases, J lost 0 bases, and 18 bases lay in between. In nucleotides, the CDR3 is TGCGCCAGCAGCCAGAGTACCTACAGGGCGGCCTCTGGAAACACCATATATTTT. Protein sequence: CASSQSTYRAASGNTIYF.

This clone was detected only once. V is TRBV9 and J is TRBJ1-5, with a possible D match to TRBD1 (6 bases). V lost 4 bases and J lost 7, with 12 bases in between. The germline V gene encodes CDR1 SGDLS and CDR2 YYNGEE. This CDR3 has 13 residues. In DNA, the CDR3 is TGTGCCAGCAGCCTCAGGGGAGGGCAGCCCCAGCATTTT. Protein sequence: CASSLRGGQPQHF.

The chain combines TRBV2 with TRBJ2-1, with 10 bases matching TRBD2. V shed 4 bases, J shed 6 bases, and the junction held 6 bases outside the gene matches. Germline V gene data show CDR1 as SNHLY and CDR2 as FYNNEI. The CDR3 sequence is 15 residues long. This chain's CDR3 is CASSVERGGSNEQFF. CDR3 DNA: TGTGCCAGCAGTGTGGAGCGGGGGGGCTCCAATGAGCAGTTCTTC.

This sequence joins TRBV27 and TRBJ2-7; D is uncertain. V was clipped by 5 bases and J by 3 bases, with 11 bases between them. Germline V gene lookup returns CDR1 MNHEY and CDR2 SMNVEV (reference sequence). The CDR3 covers 13 residues. The CDR3 DNA reads TGTGCCAGCAGTCCGCGGTCATACTACGAGCAGTACTTC. Translated: CASSPRSYYEQYF.

This sequence joins TRBV18 and TRBJ1-5, with no clear D. The germline CDR1 and CDR2 sequences are KGHSH and LQKENI. The CDR3 loop spans 13 amino acids. Trimming stripped 3 bases from V and 5 bases from J, with 8 bases between. Written as DNA, the CDR3 is TGTGCCAGCTCACCCGGGGTCGATCAGCCCCAGCATTTT. Translated: CASSPGVDQPQHF.

The rearrangement uses TRBV12-3 or TRBV12-4 and TRBJ2-5, with D possibly TRBD1 on 5 matching bases. This CDR3 spans 12 amino acids. Trimming left V 7 bases short and J 14 bases short, with 20 bases between. This CDR3 reads CASTTGPLNQYF. CDR3 coding DNA: TGTGCCAGCACTACAGGTCCCCTCAATCAATACTTC.

This chain links TRBV3-1 (or the pseudogene TRBV3-2) with TRBJ2-7; 12 nucleotides align to TRBD2. With 6 bases clipped from V and 4 bases from J, the junction kept 4 bases outside the gene matches. The CDR3 consists of 14 residues. Germline CDR1 and CDR2: LGHDT and YNNKEL (reference sequence). CDR3 nucleotides: TGTGCCAGCAGGTCGGGACTAGCGGGTTACGAGCAGTACTTC. The encoded protein is CASRSGLAGYEQYF.

The gene calls are TRBV29-1 and TRBJ2-1; 11 bases are a match to TRBD2. The ends lost 3 bases at V and 9 bases at J; junction bases unmatched: 4. The CDR3 is made up of 13 amino acids. CDR1 is SQVTM and CDR2 is ANQGSEA in the germline V gene. Written as DNA, the CDR3 is TGCAGCGTTGATTTAGCGGGAGGGGTTGAGCAGTTCTTC. It specifies CSVDLAGGVEQFF.

The chain joins TRBV28 to TRBJ2-1, with 9 bases lining up with TRBD1. CDR3 size: 15 residues. Looked up from germline, CDR1 is MDHEN and CDR2 is SYDVKM. Trimming at V came to 2 bases and at J to 6 bases, leaving 5 bases not matched to a gene. CDR3 DNA: TGTGCCAGCAGTTTACCCGGGACAGGGAGCAATGAGCAGTTCTTC. Its protein is CASSLPGTGSNEQFF.

The V gene is TRBV28, the J gene TRBJ1-1; 7 positions match TRBD1. The trim removed 10 bases at V and 0 bases at J, leaving 8 bases unmatched. The CDR3 runs to 14 residues. Per the germline V gene, CDR1 is MDHEN and CDR2 is SYDVKM. The CDR3 sequence: CATMGTVLNTEAFF. CDR3 bases: TGTGCCACTATGGGGACAGTTTTGAACACTGAAGCTTTCTTT.

CDR3 in DNA: TGTGCCAGCAGCTCCGGGACTAGCGGGAGGGCCATCTACAATGAGCAGTTCTTC. This encodes CASSSGTSGRAIYNEQFF. The V gene is TRBV7-9, the J gene TRBJ2-1, with TRBD2 matching over 16 bases. The CDR3 is 18 amino acids. The germline V gene encodes CDR1 SEHNR and CDR2 FQNEAQ (reference sequence). With 4 bases clipped from V and 3 bases from J, the junction kept 6 bases outside the gene matches.

The count of this clone is one. This chain uses TRBV28 with TRBJ1-2; D perhaps matches TRBD1 (6 bases). This CDR3 has 13 residues. The V end was cut by 4 bases, the J end by 3 bases, with 9 bases between. Germline assignment: CDR1 MDHEN and CDR2 SYDVKM. CDR3 region: CASSSRGHYGYTF. CDR3 coding DNA: TGTGCCAGCAGTTCCAGGGGCCACTATGGCTACACCTTC.

The count of this clone is one. The chain combines TRBV7-6 with TRBJ1-2; TRBD1 agrees at 9 bases. The CDR3 covers 14 residues. Looked up from germline, CDR1 is SGHVS and CDR2 is FNYEAQ. The ends lost 1 base at V and 3 bases at J; junction bases unmatched: 0. DNA of the CDR3: TGTGCCAGCAGCTTAGGACAGGGGGACTATGGCTACACCTTC. It translates to CASSLGQGDYGYTF.

This chain links TRBV19 with TRBJ1-4, with 8 positions matching TRBD1. Trimming took 3 bases from V and 5 from J; bases not matched to a gene: 2. The CDR3 is 14 amino acids. The germline V gene has CDR1 LNHDA and CDR2 SQIVND (reference sequence). The CDR3 loop is CASSMRDRNEKLFF. The CDR3, as DNA: TGTGCCAGTAGTATGAGGGACAGGAATGAAAAACTGTTTTTT. The variable domain in full, with the rest retrieved from reference TRBV19 and TRBJ1-4, is DGGITQSPKYLFRKEGQNVTLSCEQNLNHDAMYWYRQDPGQGLRLIYYSQIVNDFQKGDIAEGYSVSREKKESFPLTVTSAQKNPTAFYLCASSMRDRNEKLFFGSGTQLSVL.

In DNA form, the CDR3 reads TGTGCCAGTAGAAAACACAGGGAGAAGAGCACTGAAGCTTTCTTT. The encoded protein is CASRKHREKSTEAFF. The chain has TRBV19 and TRBJ1-1; D is perhaps TRBD1 (6 bases). Trimming removed 6 bases from V and 4 bases from J, with 18 bases in between. This CDR3 is 15 amino acids long. Germline assignment: CDR1 LNHDA and CDR2 SQIVND (reference sequence).

Ten or more counts support this clone. CDR3 coding DNA: TGCGCCAGCAGTGAGTCCGGGAGGACCTACGAGCAGTACTTC. It yields the protein CASSESGRTYEQYF. V usage is TRBV10-1 and J usage is TRBJ2-7; 7 nucleotides line up with TRBD2. V was clipped by 0 bases and J by 2 bases; unmatched bases: 1. The germline V gene has CDR1 WNHNN and CDR2 SYGVQD (reference sequence). The CDR3 is 14 residues long.

The rearrangement uses TRBV4-3 and TRBJ1-3; D gene ambiguous. CDR1 LGHNA and CDR2 YSLEER come from the germline V gene. V lost 0 bases, J lost 4 bases, and 10 bases lay in between. This CDR3 comprises 15 residues. CDR3 nucleotide sequence: TGCGCCAGCAGCCAAGATATACAGTCGGGAAACACCATATATTTT. Its translation is CASSQDIQSGNTIYF.

The chain recombines TRBV11-2 with TRBJ2-5, with D possibly TRBD2 on 6 matching bases. With 1 base removed from V and 5 bases from J, the gap between germline ends came to 14 bases. The CDR3 is 15 residues long. The V gene's germline CDR1 is SGHAT and CDR2 FQNNGV. CDR3 bases: TGTGCCAGCAGCTTAGTACTAGCCGGGAGCGAGACCCAGTACTTC. Translation: CASSLVLAGSETQYF.